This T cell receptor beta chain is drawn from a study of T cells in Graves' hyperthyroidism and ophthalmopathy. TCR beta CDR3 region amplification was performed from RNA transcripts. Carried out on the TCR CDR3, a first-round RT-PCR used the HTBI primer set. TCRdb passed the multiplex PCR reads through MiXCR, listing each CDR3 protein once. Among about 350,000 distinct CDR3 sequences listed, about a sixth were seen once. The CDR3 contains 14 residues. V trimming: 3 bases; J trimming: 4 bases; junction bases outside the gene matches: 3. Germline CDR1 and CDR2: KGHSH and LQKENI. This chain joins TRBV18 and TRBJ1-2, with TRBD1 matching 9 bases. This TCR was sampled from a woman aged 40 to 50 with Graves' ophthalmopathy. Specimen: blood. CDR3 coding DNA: TGTGCCAGCTCACCGGGACAGGGATTCTATGGCTACACCTTC. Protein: CASSPGQGFYGYTF.